The text below deals with one T cell receptor beta chain. The junction does not match germline at one end; this may be a read error. This record comes from a study of cytomegalovirus exposure and HLA in healthy donors. Looking at the study overall: Unique TCRs from HLA-typed donors, 85 million to 100 million of them, were held in an early data release.

There are 15 residues in the CDR3. Germline V lookup: CDR1 SSHAT, CDR2 FNYEAQ (reference sequence). Primers included in the PCR were 60 Vbeta and 13 Jbeta primers. Repertoires were generated with immunoSEQ multiplex PCR, while TCRdb's copy carries only in-frame clones and drops some. The data hold some 190,000 clones, with roughly 87% observed a single time. The source is a man aged 35-49 years in good health and CMV-seronegative. The sequenced material came from PBMCs. V usage is TRBV7-7 and J usage is TRBJ2-1; 9 positions match TRBD2. For the CDR3, the DNA is TGTGCTAGCAGCCCGTTAGCGGGAGACTACAATGAGCAGTTCTTC. It translates to CASSPLAGDYNEQFF.